This record concerns one T cell receptor beta chain sequence. The data were taken from a study of CD8+CD57+ T cells in acquired aplastic anemia. Trimming shortened V by 1 base and J by 5 bases, and 11 bases separated the two germline ends. The CDR3 covers 14 residues. Germline CDR1 is LNHNV and CDR2 is YYDKDF (reference sequence). CDR3 and TCR beta VDJ profiling relied on genomic DNA as the template. MiXCR, applied by TCRdb to the reads, yields one record per CDR3 protein. The sample records fewer than 250,000 distinct CDR3 sequences, approximately 52% being singletons. Sequenced input: sorted CD4+, CD8+, or CD8+CD57+ T cells (not recorded which) from PBMCs. The source of this sequence is a human donor in good health, serving as a control. This chain uses TRBV15 with TRBJ1-2; no definite D call. The CDR3 DNA is TGTGCCACCAGCAGAGGAGGCAGCTCTTATGGCTACACCTTC. It encodes CATSRGGSSYGYTF.